The 26 T cell receptor beta chains reported below all come from one sample, sequenced in a study of T cells after yellow fever vaccination. TCRdb reprocessed the 5' RACE reads with MiXCR, giving one entry per CDR3 protein. The sample contains hundreds of thousands of distinct CDR3 sequences, around a sixth of which appear only once. The sample in question was PBMCs, obtained more than 4 days after the first yellow fever vaccination. The receptors originated from a man younger than 35 who received the YFV17D yellow fever vaccine.

This clonotype appeared a few times. This sequence joins TRBV4-1 and TRBJ2-5, with D perhaps matching TRBD2 (5 bases). Trimming shortened V by 5 bases and J by 3 bases, and 10 bases separated the two germline ends. The CDR3 is made up of 13 amino acids. Looked up from germline, CDR1 is MGHRA and CDR2 is YSYEKL. CDR3 DNA sequence: TGCGCCAGCAGCACATGGCGGGAAGAGACCCAGTACTTC. It specifies CASSTWREETQYF.

The J gene is TRBJ2-5, the V gene TRBV4-2, with D tentatively TRBD1 (6 bases). Looked up from germline, CDR1 is LGHNA and CDR2 is YNFKEQ. The CDR3 extends over 16 amino acids. V dropped 4 bases and J dropped 2 bases, with 17 bases sitting between them. The CDR3 reads CASSLTGPQAQETQYF. The CDR3 DNA sequence: TGTGCCAGCAGCCTAACAGGGCCCCAGGCTCAAGAGACCCAGTACTTC.

This clonotype was counted a few times. The CDR3 is CASTQRGAGVQGEQYF. CDR3 DNA: TGCGCCAGCACCCAACGAGGGGCAGGGGTCCAAGGCGAGCAGTACTTC. The chain joins TRBV23-1 to TRBJ2-7; a weak D match, TRBD1 (6 bases). TRBV23-1 is an ORF, and what it does is uncertain. The CDR3 extends over 16 amino acids. Trimming shortened V by 7 bases and J by 6 bases, and 25 bases separated the two germline ends.

The genes are TRBV4-1 and TRBJ2-4, with D possibly matching TRBD1 (5 bases). Germline CDR1 MGHRA, CDR2 YSYEKL. The ends were cut back, 3 bases at V and 0 bases at J, with 9 bases in the middle. This CDR3 has 15 residues. CDR3 bases: TGCGCCAGCAGCCAGGACACTTTAGCCAAAAACATTCAGTACTTC. Amino acid sequence: CASSQDTLAKNIQYF.

This chain's CDR3 is CASKLSGTYNEQFF. CDR3 bases: TGTGCCAGCAAACTCAGCGGGACCTACAATGAGCAGTTCTTC. The chain is built from TRBV6-2 or TRBV6-3 and TRBJ2-1, with 7 positions matching TRBD2. Germline-derived CDR1 and CDR2 are MNHEY and SVGEGT. There are 14 residues in the CDR3. V gave up 7 bases and J gave up 2 bases; unmatched junction bases: 5.

This clonotype was found once. V gene TRBV6-6 combines with J gene TRBJ2-3, with D possibly TRBD1 on 6 matching bases. The CDR3 contains 13 residues. Trimming removed 8 bases at V and 1 base at J, with 10 bases between. Germline V lookup: CDR1 MNHNY, CDR2 SVGAGI (reference sequence). As DNA, the CDR3 is TGTGCCAGCGGGACATTCGGCACAGATACGCAGTATTTT. The encoded protein is CASGTFGTDTQYF.

The rearrangement links TRBV4-3 to TRBJ2-3; TRBD2 agrees at 8 bases. Germline trimming cut 4 bases from V and 2 bases from J; bases unmatched to any gene: 5. This CDR3 has 15 amino acids. The V gene's germline CDR1 is LGHNA and CDR2 YSLEER. In DNA form, the CDR3 reads TGCGCCAGCAGCCGCGGGGGGCGGGACACAGATACGCAGTATTTT. Protein product: CASSRGGRDTDTQYF.

The chain employs TRBV20-1 and TRBJ1-1; the D is unclear. Germline CDR1 reads DFQATT; CDR2 reads SNEGSKA (reference sequence). V dropped 6 bases and J dropped 4 bases, with 15 bases sitting between them. The CDR3 totals 13 residues. In DNA form, the CDR3 reads TGCAGTGCCCCCGTTAGAGGTGCCACTGAAGCTTTCTTT. This gives the protein CSAPVRGATEAFF.

V and J are TRBV7-2 and TRBJ2-3; 7 nucleotides match TRBD1. Germline lookup yields CDR1 SGHTA and CDR2 FQGNSA. After removal of 4 bases from V and 2 bases from J, the junction contained 3 bases not matched to a gene. The CDR3 is made up of 14 amino acids. The CDR3 DNA sequence: TGTGCCAGCAGCTGGGGACAGCACACAGATACGCAGTATTTT. Its protein is CASSWGQHTDTQYF. Together with reference TRBV7-2 and TRBJ2-3, the CDR3 gives the full variable domain: GAGVSQSPSNKVTEKGKDVELRCDPISGHTALYWYRQSLGQGLEFLIYFQGNSAPDKSGLPSDRFSAERTGGSVSTLTIQRTQQEDSAVYLCASSWGQHTDTQYFGPGTRLTVL.

This chain connects TRBV24-1 to TRBJ2-2; no clear D gene. The CDR3 runs 15 residues. Germline V lookup: CDR1 KGHDR, CDR2 SFDVKD. V shed 0 bases and J shed 2 bases, with 6 bases lying between them. CDR3 amino acids: CATSDLMTNTGELFF. Written as DNA, the CDR3 is TGTGCCACCAGTGATTTGATGACAAACACCGGGGAGCTGTTTTTT.

This clonotype has more than one count but fewer than ten. The V call is TRBV2, the J call TRBJ2-3; no clear D gene. Germline loops: CDR1 SNHLY, CDR2 FYNNEI. Trimming took off 11 bases at V and 0 bases at J, with 15 bases between the two ends. The CDR3 consists of 14 residues. This chain's CDR3 is CAFPSQSSTDTQYF. The CDR3 DNA is TGTGCCTTCCCTTCTCAGTCTAGCACAGATACGCAGTATTTT.

This clonotype was detected a few times. The CDR3 does not end in the conserved phenylalanine or tryptophan, so this is likely a read error. The DNA is left out, because the CDR3 cannot be placed on it with certainty; the CDR3 is given as TCRdb lists it. V gene TRBV7-9 combines with J gene TRBJ2-1; TRBD1, as called in the table, went unchecked against the DNA. The CDR3 extends over 14 residues, inclusive of both ends. CDR1 and CDR2 from the germline V gene are SEHNR and FQNEAQ (reference sequence). This CDR3 reads CASSLGSARDSLFV.

V is TRBV4-1 and J is TRBJ2-6, with a weak D call TRBD1 (6 bases). V was pared by 5 bases and J by 3 bases, with 14 bases between. This CDR3 comprises 16 residues. Germline values: CDR1 MGHRA, CDR2 YSYEKL. The CDR3 protein is CASSYRTVGGANVLTF. CDR3 in DNA: TGCGCCAGCAGCTATCGGACAGTCGGTGGGGCCAACGTCCTGACTTTC.

V gene TRBV4-3 combines with J gene TRBJ1-2; 7 bases are a match to TRBD1. Trimming took 2 bases from V and 5 from J; bases not matched to a gene: 2. Per germline, CDR1 LGHNA and CDR2 YSLEER. CDR3 length: 13 amino acids. CDR3 loop: CASSQSTGYGYTF. The CDR3 DNA sequence: TGCGCCAGCAGCCAATCGACAGGGTATGGCTACACCTTC.

This clonotype has ten or more counts. The CDR3, as DNA: TGTGCCAGCAGCTTACAGACCAGCTCCTACAATGAGCAGTTCTTC. This encodes CASSLQTSSYNEQFF. This chain connects TRBV5-5 to TRBJ2-1, with unresolved D. V was shortened by 2 bases and J by 0 bases, with 9 bases between the two germline ends. CDR1 is SGHKS and CDR2 is YYEKEE in the germline V gene (reference sequence). The CDR3 covers 15 residues.

This chain uses TRBV6-1 with TRBJ2-3, with 13 bases identical to TRBD2. Trimming took 6 bases from V and 0 from J; bases not matched to a gene: 0. CDR1 and CDR2 from the germline V gene are MNHNS and SASEGT. The CDR3 extends over 15 amino acids. This CDR3 is CASRTSGGSTDTQYF. The CDR3 coding sequence is TGTGCCAGCAGGACTAGCGGGGGGAGCACAGATACGCAGTATTTT.

This clonotype was detected many times. The gene calls are TRBV5-1 and TRBJ1-1; possibly TRBD1 for D (5 bases). V lost 0 bases and J 8 bases, leaving 8 bases between the germline ends. The CDR3 has 12 residues. Per the germline V gene, CDR1 is SGHRS and CDR2 is YFSETQ. This CDR3 is CASSLADSEAFF. The DNA of the CDR3 is TGCGCCAGCAGCTTGGCCGACAGCGAAGCTTTCTTT.

This clonotype was detected a few times. V and J are TRBV5-1 and TRBJ2-1; D ambiguous. Germline V gene sequence: CDR1 SGHRS, CDR2 YFSETQ. Trimming removed 2 bases at V and 15 bases at J, with 12 bases between. This CDR3 has 11 residues. CDR3 residues: CASSFEQSRFF. The CDR3 bases are TGCGCCAGCAGCTTCGAGCAGAGTCGGTTCTTC.

The chain joins TRBV12-3 or TRBV12-4 to TRBJ1-3, with 8 bases lining up with TRBD1. Unmatched junction bases numbered 1, after V lost 8 bases and J lost 4 bases. The CDR3 length is 12 residues. This chain's CDR3 is CASGTGGNTIYF. The CDR3 DNA sequence: TGTGCCAGCGGGACAGGCGGAAACACCATATATTTT.

The rearrangement links TRBV7-8 to TRBJ2-1; 7 nucleotides agree with TRBD2. Germline CDR1 SGHVS, CDR2 FQNEAQ. V was pared by 5 bases and J by 9 bases, with 7 bases of the junction left unmatched. The CDR3 is made up of 13 amino acids. CDR3 region: CASSPRLAGEQFF. In nucleotides, the CDR3 is TGTGCCAGCAGCCCAAGACTAGCTGGTGAGCAGTTCTTC. The whole variable domain, remainder taken from reference TRBV7-8 and TRBJ2-1, is GAGVSQSPRYKVAKRGQDVALRCDPISGHVSLFWYQQALGQGPEFLTYFQNEAQLDKSGLPSDRFFAERPEGSVSTLKIQRTQQEDSAVYLCASSPRLAGEQFFGPGTRLTVL.

The V and J genes are TRBV7-2 and TRBJ2-5; weak D call: TRBD2 (5 bases). The ends were cut back, 0 bases at V and 5 bases at J, with 7 bases in the middle. The germline gives CDR1 SGHTA, CDR2 FQGNSA. The CDR3 length is 13 residues. In DNA form, the CDR3 reads TGTGCCAGCAGCTTAGCACGGGATGAGACCCAGTACTTC. Protein product: CASSLARDETQYF.

This clonotype turned up a few times. The chain is built from TRBV7-9 and TRBJ1-1; the D is unclear. Germline values: CDR1 SEHNR, CDR2 FQNEAQ (reference sequence). V was clipped by 1 base and J by 4 bases, with 13 bases between them. This CDR3 is 15 amino acids long. CDR3 in amino acids: CASSLDAHWGTEAFF. Here the CDR3 DNA reads TGTGCCAGCAGCTTAGACGCCCACTGGGGCACTGAAGCTTTCTTT.

The V and J genes are TRBV4-2 and TRBJ2-3; D is possibly TRBD1 (5 bases). Trimming removed 1 base at V and 2 bases at J, with 7 bases between. The V gene's germline CDR1 is LGHNA and CDR2 YNFKEQ. This CDR3 is 14 amino acids long. Here the CDR3 DNA reads TGTGCCAGCAGCCAAGGACAGACCACAGATACGCAGTATTTT. This encodes CASSQGQTTDTQYF.

The sample holds a few counts of this clonotype. CDR3 region: CASSPTVKETQYF. CDR3 bases: TGTGCCAGCAGCCCGACAGTGAAAGAGACCCAGTACTTC. The chain links TRBV28 to TRBJ2-5, with D maybe TRBD1 (5 bases). Germline V gene data show CDR1 as MDHEN and CDR2 as SYDVKM. The CDR3 is 13 residues long. V lost 6 bases and J lost 3, with 11 bases in between.

This clonotype was picked up a small number of times. The rearrangement links TRBV11-2 to TRBJ1-2, with D unresolved. The germline gives CDR1 SGHAT, CDR2 FQNNGV. There are 15 residues in the CDR3. The V end was cut by 0 bases, the J end by 4 bases, with 12 bases between. The CDR3 DNA reads as TGTGCCAGCAGCTTAGATCCTGGGGATCGCTATGGCTACACCTTC. This codes for CASSLDPGDRYGYTF.

The chain combines TRBV19 with TRBJ2-1; a possible D gene is TRBD2 (7 bases). The CDR3 has 14 residues. Trimming pared 1 base from V and 6 bases from J, leaving 10 bases between. Germline CDR1 is LNHDA and CDR2 is SQIVND (reference sequence). CDR3 coding DNA: TGTGCCAGTAGTATAGGGGGGGGGCTCAATGAGCAGTTCTTC. Translated, it gives CASSIGGGLNEQFF.